The 30 T cell receptor beta chains below come from one sample, sequenced in a study of blood T cell repertoires in COVID-19. Clones were sequenced by immunoSEQ multiplex PCR, and TCRdb holds only the in-frame ones, with some missing. Of some 260,000 clones listed, about four fifths are singletons. The sequenced sample was peripheral blood. The source of these receptors is an elderly man with acute or convalescent COVID-19.

This sequence joins TRBV19 and TRBJ1-2; TRBD1 might be the D (6 bases). This CDR3 is 15 amino acids long. The germline gives CDR1 LNHDA, CDR2 SQIVND (reference sequence). V lost 7 bases to trimming and J lost 0 bases, with 15 bases between them. DNA of the CDR3: TGTGCCAGTAAACCGGGACACGCATCTAACTATGGCTACACCTTC. As protein: CASKPGHASNYGYTF.

The chain employs TRBV4-2 and TRBJ2-7; a possible D gene is TRBD2 (6 bases). V was trimmed by 3 bases and J by 0 bases, leaving 18 bases between them. Per germline, CDR1 LGHNA and CDR2 YNFKEQ. The CDR3 covers 17 residues. The CDR3 region has the DNA TGTGCCAGCAGCCATCCAACCCGGGACTCTACCTCCTACGAGCAGTACTTC. This sequence encodes CASSHPTRDSTSYEQYF.

The chain carries TRBV11-2 and TRBJ1-4; 10 positions agree with TRBD1. The CDR3 totals 15 residues. From germline, CDR1 is SGHAT and CDR2 FQNNGV. V lost 4 bases and J lost 8; bases outside the gene matches: 7. For the CDR3, the DNA is TGTGCCAGCAGCTCGCAGACAGGGGGCATGGAAAAACTGTTTTTT. Amino acid sequence: CASSSQTGGMEKLFF.

In this sample, this clone turned up once. This chain uses TRBV30 with TRBJ2-5; 13 positions agree with TRBD2. Germline V CDR1 and CDR2: GTSNPN, SVGIG (reference sequence). CDR3 length: 16 amino acids. Unmatched junction bases numbered 5, after V lost 3 bases and J lost 1 base. CDR3 coding DNA: TGTGCCTGGAGACTAGCGGGAGGGCCTGTCCAAGAGACCCAGTACTTC. Its protein product is CAWRLAGGPVQETQYF.

This rearrangement joins TRBV5-1 to TRBJ2-1; 7 bases align to TRBD2. J lost 7 bases, V lost 7 bases, and 8 bases had no gene match. The CDR3 is made up of 13 amino acids. Germline assignment: CDR1 SGHRS and CDR2 YFSETQ. The CDR3 protein is CASLGTTGNEQFF. Here the CDR3 DNA reads TGCGCCAGCTTGGGGACTACTGGGAATGAGCAGTTCTTC.

The chain couples TRBV19 to TRBJ1-5; TRBD1 aligns across 8 bases. The CDR3 runs 13 residues. CDR1 is LNHDA and CDR2 is SQIVND in the germline V gene (reference sequence). V lost 5 bases, J lost 4 bases, and 1 base stayed unmatched. CDR3 protein: CASSGTGNQPQHF. Here the CDR3 DNA reads TGTGCCAGTAGTGGGACAGGAAATCAGCCCCAGCATTTT.

V gene TRBV28 combines with J gene TRBJ2-2; D gene unclear. V was clipped by 6 bases and J by 0 bases, with 11 bases between them. The length of the CDR3 is 15 residues. Germline values: CDR1 MDHEN, CDR2 SYDVKM. The CDR3 region is CASSGPLANTGELFF. The CDR3 DNA reads TGTGCCAGCAGCGGTCCTTTAGCGAACACCGGGGAGCTGTTTTTT.

The chain carries TRBV2 and TRBJ1-2; no firm D call. Germline lookup yields CDR1 SNHLY and CDR2 FYNNEI. The CDR3 runs to 13 residues. V was clipped by 2 bases and J by 7 bases, with 11 bases between them. CDR3 loop: CASSENVVGGYTF. As DNA, the CDR3 is TGTGCCAGCAGTGAAAACGTCGTCGGTGGCTACACCTTC. Supplemented by reference TRBV2 and TRBJ1-2, the full variable domain reads EPEVTQTPSHQVTQMGQEVILRCVPISNHLYFYWYRQILGQKVEFLVSFYNNEISEKSEIFDDQFSVERPDGSNFTLKIRSTKLEDSAMYFCASSENVVGGYTFGSGTRLTVV.

The CDR3 region has the DNA TGTGCCAGCAGCCCCTGGGACACCAACTATGGCTACACCTTC. It specifies CASSPWDTNYGYTF. This chain uses TRBV5-4 with TRBJ1-2; D is possibly TRBD1 (6 bases). The length of the CDR3 is 14 residues. Germline values: CDR1 SGHNT, CDR2 YYREEE (reference sequence). The ends were cut back, 4 bases at V and 2 bases at J, with 12 bases in the middle.

The rearrangement joins TRBV6-6 to TRBJ2-5, with D possibly TRBD2 on 7 matching bases. Germline CDR1 is MNHNY and CDR2 is SVGAGI (reference sequence). The V end lost 0 bases, the J end lost 11 bases, and 19 bases lay between the germline ends. This CDR3 contains 15 residues. CDR3 sequence (DNA): TGTGCCAGCAGTTACTCGTCACGCGGGGGCCGGGAGCAGTACTTC. This gives the protein CASSYSSRGGREQYF.

V is TRBV18 and J is TRBJ2-1; D perhaps matches TRBD2 (6 bases). Germline-derived CDR1 and CDR2 are KGHSH and LQKENI. The CDR3 covers 14 residues. Trimming took off 6 bases at V and 9 bases at J, with 18 bases between the two ends. DNA for the CDR3: TGTGCCAGCTCCCCGGGACTCAAGCGGGTTGAGCAGTTCTTC. It specifies CASSPGLKRVEQFF.

The chain carries TRBV7-9 and TRBJ1-1; D is perhaps TRBD1 (6 bases). Trimming removed 4 bases at V and 1 base at J, with 10 bases between. CDR3 length equals 14 residues. From germline, CDR1 is SEHNR and CDR2 FQNEAQ (reference sequence). For the CDR3, the DNA is TGTGCCAGCAGCTCAAACAGGGCGAACACTGAAGCTTTCTTT. Translated, it gives CASSSNRANTEAFF. The whole variable domain, remainder taken from reference TRBV7-9 and TRBJ1-1, is DTGVSQNPRHKITKRGQNVTFRCDPISEHNRLYWYRQTLGQGPEFLTYFQNEAQLEKSRLLSDRFSAERPKGSFSTLEIQRTEQGDSAMYLCASSSNRANTEAFFGQGTRLTVV.

CDR3 sequence: CASSFTSASGETQYF. The CDR3 coding sequence is TGCGCCAGCAGCTTTACTAGCGCGTCTGGGGAGACCCAGTACTTC. The chain links TRBV5-1 to TRBJ2-5; 7 positions match TRBD2. V trimming: 2 bases; J trimming: 5 bases; junction bases outside the gene matches: 9. The CDR3 covers 15 residues. The germline V gene encodes CDR1 SGHRS and CDR2 YFSETQ.

The V gene is TRBV4-1, the J gene TRBJ2-1, with 8 nucleotides matching TRBD2. V was clipped by 0 bases and J by 7 bases; unmatched bases: 8. The CDR3 contains 16 residues. CDR1 and CDR2 from the germline V gene are MGHRA and YSYEKL. The CDR3 bases are TGCGCCAGCAGCCAAGATATAGCGGGGATGGCGAATGAGCAGTTCTTC. It translates to CASSQDIAGMANEQFF.

CDR3 sequence: CASSPPGQVLNYGYTF. Written as DNA, the CDR3 is TGTGCCAGCAGTCCTCCGGGACAGGTGCTTAACTATGGCTACACCTTC. The chain employs TRBV6-6 and TRBJ1-2, with 8 bases identical to TRBD1. Germline loops: CDR1 MNHNY, CDR2 SVGAGI (reference sequence). V was pared by 5 bases and J by 1 base, with 9 bases of the junction left unmatched. This CDR3 is 16 amino acids long.

The chain couples TRBV7-9 to TRBJ2-3; 13 nucleotides agree with TRBD2. Per the germline V gene, CDR1 is SEHNR and CDR2 is FQNEAQ (reference sequence). V lost 4 bases, J lost 6 bases, and 4 bases stayed unmatched. This CDR3 is built from 15 residues. As DNA, the CDR3 is TGTGCCAGCAGCTCGGGACTAGCGGGAAGCGATACGCAGTATTTT. Its translation: CASSSGLAGSDTQYF.

The gene calls are TRBV24-1 and TRBJ2-2, with TRBD1 identical over 9 bases. Trimming cost V 0 bases and J 2 bases; bases outside gene matches: 6. The germline gives CDR1 KGHDR, CDR2 SFDVKD. This CDR3 is built from 18 residues. The CDR3 nucleotides are TGTGCCACCAGTGATTTGCATGGGGACAGGGCTAACACCGGGGAGCTGTTTTTT. Amino acids: CATSDLHGDRANTGELFF.

V and J are TRBV28 and TRBJ2-7, with D possibly being TRBD2 (6 bases). Germline lookup yields CDR1 MDHEN and CDR2 SYDVKM. This CDR3 spans 18 amino acids. Trimming shortened V by 3 bases and J by 0 bases, and 21 bases separated the two germline ends. The CDR3, as DNA: TGTGCCAGCAGTTTTGGTTTGTGGGGGGTTAACAGCTCCTACGAGCAGTACTTC. This encodes CASSFGLWGVNSSYEQYF.

This chain uses TRBV28 with TRBJ1-6; tentative D call: TRBD1 (6 bases). The CDR3 has 16 amino acids. Looked up from germline, CDR1 is MDHEN and CDR2 is SYDVKM. Deletions cut 4 bases from V and 10 bases from J, with 20 bases between. The CDR3 region is CASSSFLPTGSSPLHF. The CDR3 DNA sequence: TGTGCCAGCAGTTCATTCCTCCCCACAGGGAGCTCACCCCTCCACTTT.

The chain carries TRBV11-2 and TRBJ2-2, with TRBD1 matching over 11 bases. The V gene's germline CDR1 is SGHAT and CDR2 FQNNGV. The CDR3 extends over 18 amino acids. V lost 6 bases to trimming and J lost 0 bases; unmatched junction nucleotides: 9. The CDR3 bases are TGTGCCAGCAGGCCGCCGGGACAGGGGGATTCGAACACCGGGGAGCTGTTTTTT. It is translated as CASRPPGQGDSNTGELFF.

Note on this clone: One end of the junction fails to match germline, which may point to a read error. The rearrangement uses TRBV6-5 and TRBJ1-5; 9 bases line up with TRBD1. The CDR3 runs to 14 residues. Germline CDR1 and CDR2: MNHEY and SVGAGI. The CDR3 is CASSPTGGKQPQHF. CDR3 sequence (DNA): TGTGCCAGCAGTCCTACAGGGGGCAAGCAGCCCCAGCATTTT.

The chain uses TRBV7-9 and TRBJ1-1; 7 nucleotides line up with TRBD1. The CDR3 spans 13 residues. From germline, CDR1 is SEHNR and CDR2 FQNEAQ (reference sequence). The ends lost 5 bases at V and 4 bases at J; junction bases unmatched: 4. The CDR3 DNA reads as TGTGCCAGCAGCCAAGGGGGCCCCACTGAAGCTTTCTTT. Its translation: CASSQGGPTEAFF.

V usage is TRBV30 and J usage is TRBJ2-5, with a tentative D call TRBD2 (5 bases). The V end lost 0 bases, the J end lost 5 bases, and 13 bases lay between the germline ends. Germline CDR1 is GTSNPN and CDR2 is SVGIG (reference sequence). This CDR3 comprises 14 residues. CDR3 DNA sequence: TGTGCCTGGAGTGTACCCGGAGGCGTGGAGACCCAGTACTTC. Amino acids: CAWSVPGGVETQYF. The full variable domain, rest sourced from reference TRBV30 and TRBJ2-5, is SQTIHQWPATLVQPVGSPLSLECTVEGTSNPNLYWYRQAAGRGLQLLFYSVGIGQISSEVPQNLSASRPQDRQFILSSKKLLLSDSGFYLCAWSVPGGVETQYFGPGTRLLVL.

The chain recombines TRBV20-1 with TRBJ2-1, with a tentative D call TRBD2 (5 bases). CDR1 is DFQATT and CDR2 is SNEGSKA in the germline V gene (reference sequence). With 3 bases removed from V and 9 bases from J, the gap between germline ends came to 12 bases. The CDR3 is 12 residues long. CDR3 DNA sequence: TGCAGTGCTAGTCGGGGTTCTGGTGAGCAGTTCTTC. Its translation: CSASRGSGEQFF.

V gene TRBV4-2 combines with J gene TRBJ2-5; the D gene is possibly TRBD2 (6 bases). CDR3 length: 17 amino acids. Trimming shortened V by 0 bases and J by 8 bases, and 22 bases separated the two germline ends. Germline CDR1 and CDR2: LGHNA and YNFKEQ. The chain's CDR3 is CASSQDSGSGVKETQYF. The CDR3 DNA reads TGTGCCAGCAGCCAAGATAGTGGTAGCGGTGTTAAGGAAACCCAGTACTTC.

This chain links TRBV29-1 with TRBJ2-6, with D possibly TRBD1 on 6 matching bases. Trimming shortened V by 4 bases and J by 3 bases, and 10 bases separated the two germline ends. The germline gives CDR1 SQVTM, CDR2 ANQGSEA. The CDR3 has 14 residues. CDR3 nucleotides: TGCAGCGTTGCTGGGGGCGGTGGGGCCAACGTCCTGACTTTC. Amino acids: CSVAGGGGANVLTF.

The V call is TRBV29-1, the J call TRBJ2-3; TRBD1 matches at 8 bases. Trimming at V came to 4 bases and at J to 3 bases, leaving 0 bases not matched to a gene. This CDR3 is built from 12 residues. CDR1 is SQVTM and CDR2 is ANQGSEA in the germline V gene. This chain's CDR3 is CSVGQGTDTQYF. DNA for the CDR3: TGCAGCGTTGGACAGGGGACAGATACGCAGTATTTT.

This sequence joins TRBV18 and TRBJ2-3, with D tentatively TRBD1 (5 bases). V lost 2 bases and J 1 base, leaving 19 bases between the germline ends. The CDR3 runs 18 residues. Germline-derived CDR1 and CDR2 are KGHSH and LQKENI. The CDR3 spells CASSPKGASVSGTDTQYF. The DNA of the CDR3 is TGTGCCAGCTCACCAAAAGGGGCCAGCGTATCGGGCACAGATACGCAGTATTTT.

This clone was observed a few times. The chain is built from TRBV20-1 and TRBJ2-7; D might be TRBD1 (5 bases). V shed 4 bases and J shed 1 base, with 5 bases lying between them. Germline assignment: CDR1 DFQATT and CDR2 SNEGSKA (reference sequence). This CDR3 region has 11 residues. The CDR3 sequence is CSAKGSYEQYF. As DNA, the CDR3 is TGCAGTGCTAAGGGGTCCTACGAGCAGTACTTC.

V gene TRBV5-1 combines with J gene TRBJ1-2, with D possibly TRBD1 on 6 matching bases. The CDR3 covers 14 residues. Germline CDR1 and CDR2: SGHRS and YFSETQ. V gave up 6 bases and J gave up 3 bases, with 15 bases separating them. The CDR3 DNA follows: TGCGCCAGCACTTCGTGGGCAGGGGACTATGGCTACACCTTC. It yields the protein CASTSWAGDYGYTF.